The next 10 T cell receptor beta chains were all read from a single sample in a study of blood T cell repertoires in COVID-19. The assay was immunoSEQ multiplex PCR, and TCRdb's table has in-frame clones only and misses some. This sample yields 210,000 or so clones, of which about 84% are seen a single time; less than 2% belongs to the top ten. The sequencing input was PBMCs or T cells enriched from blood (not recorded which). The receptors were sampled from a man between 60 and 75 years old who had recovered from COVID-19.

V gene TRBV29-1 combines with J gene TRBJ2-7; TRBD2 aligns across 10 bases. The CDR3 totals 15 residues. CDR1 and CDR2 (germline): SQVTM, ANQGSEA. The J segment lost 4 bases and the V segment lost 3 bases, leaving 9 bases of the junction unmatched. The CDR3 reads CSVEEVSGGIYEQYF. As DNA, the CDR3 is TGCAGCGTTGAGGAAGTTAGCGGGGGGATTTACGAGCAGTACTTC.

The gene calls are TRBV12-5 and TRBJ2-7; D is possibly TRBD2 (5 bases). With 4 bases removed from V and 2 bases from J, the gap between germline ends came to 6 bases. Looked up from germline, CDR1 is LGHNT and CDR2 is FRNRAP. The CDR3 extends over 12 amino acids. The chain's CDR3 is CASGSGTYEQYF. The CDR3 DNA reads TGTGCTAGTGGTTCGGGGACCTACGAGCAGTACTTC.

This clone was observed a single time. The rearrangement links TRBV10-3 to TRBJ1-2; D not certain. The V gene's germline CDR1 is ENHRY and CDR2 SYGVKD. Trimming took 10 bases from V and 5 from J, leaving 20 bases between them. This CDR3 comprises 14 residues. The CDR3 coding sequence is TGTGCCACCCGAGGAGGTTCCGACCCGTATGGCTACACCTTC. Protein: CATRGGSDPYGYTF.

Here the CDR3 reads CASSLRDEQFF. CDR3 nucleotides: TGCGCCAGCAGCTTGAGAGATGAGCAGTTCTTC. The rearrangement links TRBV5-1 to TRBJ2-1; no clear D. This CDR3 spans 11 amino acids. Germline V gene sequence: CDR1 SGHRS, CDR2 YFSETQ. The V end was cut by 1 base, the J end by 8 bases, with 4 bases between.

This clone was recorded once. The gene calls are TRBV4-2 and TRBJ1-5; D is unresolved. CDR1 is LGHNA and CDR2 is YNFKEQ in the germline V gene. Trimming shortened V by 1 base and J by 4 bases, and 11 bases separated the two germline ends. CDR3 length equals 15 residues. The CDR3 DNA follows: TGTGCCAGCAGCCAAGGAGCGGGTAATAATCAGCCCCAGCATTTT. This codes for CASSQGAGNNQPQHF.

This clone was recorded once. V and J are TRBV5-1 and TRBJ1-2; D is uncertain. Germline V gives CDR1 SGHRS, CDR2 YFSETQ. Trimming removed 4 bases from V and 1 base from J, with 5 bases in between. The CDR3 extends over 12 amino acids. The CDR3 nucleotides are TGCGCCAGCAGCGCAGGTAACTATGGCTACACCTTC. This sequence encodes CASSAGNYGYTF.

The V and J genes are TRBV18 and TRBJ1-1, with D hard to call. Germline lookup yields CDR1 KGHSH and CDR2 LQKENI. The CDR3 has 13 residues. The V end lost 6 bases, the J end lost 2 bases, and 10 bases lay between the germline ends. The CDR3 nucleotides read TGTGCCAGCTCGGTGAGGTCAAACACTGAAGCTTTCTTT. Its translation: CASSVRSNTEAFF.

The chain has TRBV19 and TRBJ2-5, with TRBD1 matching over 7 bases. Trimming cost V 4 bases and J 5 bases; bases outside gene matches: 7. This CDR3 region has 14 residues. Germline V CDR1 and CDR2: LNHDA, SQIVND (reference sequence). In nucleotides, the CDR3 is TGTGCCAGTAGTACCCGACAGGGAAGGGAGACCCAGTACTTC. It yields the protein CASSTRQGRETQYF.

This chain connects TRBV11-3 to TRBJ1-2; D may be TRBD1 (6 bases). V lost 5 bases to trimming and J lost 6 bases, with 16 bases between them. The CDR3 has 14 residues. Per germline, CDR1 SGHNT and CDR2 YENEEA. The CDR3 sequence: CASSPQTGSNGYTF. CDR3 in DNA: TGTGCCAGCAGCCCGCAGACAGGTAGCAATGGCTACACCTTC.

The V call is TRBV19, the J call TRBJ2-2; perhaps TRBD2 as D (6 bases). The CDR3 sequence is 13 residues long. CDR1 and CDR2 (germline): LNHDA, SQIVND (reference sequence). V lost 6 bases and J lost 7, with 12 bases in between. The chain's CDR3 is CASRPGRGGELFF. The CDR3 DNA reads TGTGCCAGTAGGCCGGGGCGGGGCGGGGAGCTGTTTTTT.